The clone carrying this T cell receptor beta chain appeared many times. This sample was included in a study of T-cell memory formation after mild COVID-19. TCR alpha and TCR beta cDNA libraries with sample barcodes and UMIs came from 5'RACE using constant-segment primers. TCRdb itself ran the 5' RACE reads through MiXCR, one entry per CDR3 protein. This repertoire shows tens of thousands of distinct CDR3 sequences, approximately 15% found once; its top ten account for 30% to 35%. There are 13 residues in the CDR3. Germline CDR1 is MGHRA and CDR2 is YSYEKL. V lost 1 base to trimming and J lost 3 bases, with 7 bases between them.

Sequencing used PBMCs or a T cell subset sorted from them (not recorded which). The TCR comes from an adult woman who had mild COVID-19 (a few samples of this study predate the infection). Cell type and time point are not known. The chain links TRBV4-1 to TRBJ2-7; no firm D call. The CDR3, as DNA: TGCGCCAGCAGCCAAGTGTTCAACTACGAGCAGTACTTC. Its protein is CASSQVFNYEQYF.